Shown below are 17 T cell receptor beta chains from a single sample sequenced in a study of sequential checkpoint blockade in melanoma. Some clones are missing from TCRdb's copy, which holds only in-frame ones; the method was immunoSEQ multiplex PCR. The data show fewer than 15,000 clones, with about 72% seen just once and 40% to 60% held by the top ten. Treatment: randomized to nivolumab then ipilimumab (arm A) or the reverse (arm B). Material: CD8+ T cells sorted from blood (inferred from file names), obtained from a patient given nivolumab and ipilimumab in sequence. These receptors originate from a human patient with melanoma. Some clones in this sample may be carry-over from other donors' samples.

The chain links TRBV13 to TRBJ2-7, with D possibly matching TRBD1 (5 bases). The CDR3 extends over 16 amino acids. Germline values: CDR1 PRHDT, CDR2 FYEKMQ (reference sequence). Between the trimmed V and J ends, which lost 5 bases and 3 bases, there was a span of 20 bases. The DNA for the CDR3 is TGTGCCAGCAGCCCTGGTGGGGCTGGGGCAGTCTACGAGCAGTACTTC. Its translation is CASSPGGAGAVYEQYF.

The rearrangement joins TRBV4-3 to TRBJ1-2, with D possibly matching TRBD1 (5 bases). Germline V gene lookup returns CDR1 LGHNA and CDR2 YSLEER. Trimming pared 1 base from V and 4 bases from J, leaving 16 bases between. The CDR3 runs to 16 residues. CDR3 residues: CASSQGEGSLRYGYTF. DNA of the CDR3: TGCGCCAGCAGCCAAGGGGAGGGGAGTCTCCGCTATGGCTACACCTTC.

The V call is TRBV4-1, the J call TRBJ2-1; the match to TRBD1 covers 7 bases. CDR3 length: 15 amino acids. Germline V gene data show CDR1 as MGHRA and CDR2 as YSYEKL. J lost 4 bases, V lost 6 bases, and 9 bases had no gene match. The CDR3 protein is CASSRTGTEYNEQFF. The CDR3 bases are TGCGCCAGCAGTAGGACCGGGACAGAGTACAATGAGCAGTTCTTC.

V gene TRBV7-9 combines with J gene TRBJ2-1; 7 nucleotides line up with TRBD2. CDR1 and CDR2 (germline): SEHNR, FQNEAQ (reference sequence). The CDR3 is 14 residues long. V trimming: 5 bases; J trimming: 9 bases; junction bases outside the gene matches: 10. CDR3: CASSPWRGRGEQFF. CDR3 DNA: TGTGCCAGCAGCCCCTGGCGGGGGAGGGGTGAGCAGTTCTTC.

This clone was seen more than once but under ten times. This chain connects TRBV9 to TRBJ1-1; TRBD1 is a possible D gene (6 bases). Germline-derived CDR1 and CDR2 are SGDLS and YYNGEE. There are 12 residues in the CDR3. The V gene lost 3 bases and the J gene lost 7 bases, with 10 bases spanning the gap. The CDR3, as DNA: TGTGCCAGCAGCGCCGACAGGCTTGAAGCTTTCTTT. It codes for CASSADRLEAFF.

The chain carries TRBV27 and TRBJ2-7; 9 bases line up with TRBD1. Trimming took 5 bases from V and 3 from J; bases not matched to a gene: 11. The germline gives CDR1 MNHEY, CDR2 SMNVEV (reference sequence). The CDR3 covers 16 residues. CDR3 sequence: CASSTRTGVGLYEQYF. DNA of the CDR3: TGTGCCAGCAGTACTCGGACAGGGGTAGGACTCTACGAGCAGTACTTC.

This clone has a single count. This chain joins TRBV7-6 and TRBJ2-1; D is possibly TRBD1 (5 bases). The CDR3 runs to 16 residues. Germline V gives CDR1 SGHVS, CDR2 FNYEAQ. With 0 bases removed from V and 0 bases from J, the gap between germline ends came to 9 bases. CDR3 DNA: TGTGCCAGCAGCTTAGCGAAGGGGTTCTCCTACAATGAGCAGTTCTTC. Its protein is CASSLAKGFSYNEQFF.

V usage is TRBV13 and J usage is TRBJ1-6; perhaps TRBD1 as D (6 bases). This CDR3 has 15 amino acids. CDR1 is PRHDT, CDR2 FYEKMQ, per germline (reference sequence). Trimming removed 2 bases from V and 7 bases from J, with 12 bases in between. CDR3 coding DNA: TGTGCCAGCAGCTTAACCCCCAGGGGCAATTCACCCCTCCACTTT. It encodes CASSLTPRGNSPLHF.

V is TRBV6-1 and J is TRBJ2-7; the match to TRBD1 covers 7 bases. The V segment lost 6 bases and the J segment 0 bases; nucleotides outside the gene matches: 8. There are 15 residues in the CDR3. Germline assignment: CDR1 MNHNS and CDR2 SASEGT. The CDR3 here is CASSLQQGTSYEQYF. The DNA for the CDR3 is TGTGCCAGCAGCCTCCAACAGGGGACCTCCTACGAGCAGTACTTC.

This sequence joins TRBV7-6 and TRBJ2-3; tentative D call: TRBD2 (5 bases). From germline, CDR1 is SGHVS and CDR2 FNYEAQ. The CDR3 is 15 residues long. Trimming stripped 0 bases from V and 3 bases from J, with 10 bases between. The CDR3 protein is CASSLAGSPTDTQYF. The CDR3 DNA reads TGTGCCAGCAGCTTAGCGGGGAGCCCGACAGATACGCAGTATTTT.

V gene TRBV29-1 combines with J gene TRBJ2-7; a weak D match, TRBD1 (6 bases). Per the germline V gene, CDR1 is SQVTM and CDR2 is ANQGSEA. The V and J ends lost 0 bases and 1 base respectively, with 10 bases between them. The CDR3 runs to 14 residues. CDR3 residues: CSVEDHGQSYEQYF. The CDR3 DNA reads TGCAGCGTTGAAGATCATGGACAGTCCTACGAGCAGTACTTC.

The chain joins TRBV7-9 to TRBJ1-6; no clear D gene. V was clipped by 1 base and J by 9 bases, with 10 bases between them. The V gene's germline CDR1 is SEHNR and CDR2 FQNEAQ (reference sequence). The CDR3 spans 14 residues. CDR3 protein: CASSLGTLLSPLHF. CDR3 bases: TGTGCCAGCAGCTTAGGGACTCTTCTTTCACCCCTCCACTTT.

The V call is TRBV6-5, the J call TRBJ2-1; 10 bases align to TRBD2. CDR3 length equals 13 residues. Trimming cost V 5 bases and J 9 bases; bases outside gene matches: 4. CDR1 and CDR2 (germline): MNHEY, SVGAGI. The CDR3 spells CASSAGTSAEQFF. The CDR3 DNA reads TGTGCCAGCAGTGCCGGGACTAGCGCTGAGCAGTTCTTC.

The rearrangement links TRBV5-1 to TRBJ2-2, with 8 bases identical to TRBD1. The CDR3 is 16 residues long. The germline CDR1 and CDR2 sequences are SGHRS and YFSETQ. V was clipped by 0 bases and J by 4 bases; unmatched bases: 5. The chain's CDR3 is CASSLGKDRVTGELFF. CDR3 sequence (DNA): TGCGCCAGCAGCTTGGGAAAGGACAGGGTCACCGGGGAGCTGTTTTTT. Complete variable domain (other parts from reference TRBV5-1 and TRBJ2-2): KAGVTQTPRYLIKTRGQQVTLSCSPISGHRSVSWYQQTPGQGLQFLFEYFSETQRNKGNFPGRFSGRQFSNSRSEMNVSTLELGDSALYLCASSLGKDRVTGELFFGEGSRLTVL.

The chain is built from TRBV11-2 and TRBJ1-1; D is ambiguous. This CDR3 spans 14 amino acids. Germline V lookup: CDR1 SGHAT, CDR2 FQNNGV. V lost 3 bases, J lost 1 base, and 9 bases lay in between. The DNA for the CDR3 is TGTGCCAGCAGCTTTGGAGCTACGAACACTGAAGCTTTCTTT. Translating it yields CASSFGATNTEAFF.

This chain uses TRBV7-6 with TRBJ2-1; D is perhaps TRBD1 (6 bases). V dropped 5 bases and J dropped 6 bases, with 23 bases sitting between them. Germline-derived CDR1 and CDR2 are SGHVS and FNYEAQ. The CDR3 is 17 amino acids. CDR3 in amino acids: CASSTSRGHPEGNEQFF. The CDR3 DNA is TGTGCCAGCAGCACTAGTCGGGGACACCCAGAGGGCAATGAGCAGTTCTTC.

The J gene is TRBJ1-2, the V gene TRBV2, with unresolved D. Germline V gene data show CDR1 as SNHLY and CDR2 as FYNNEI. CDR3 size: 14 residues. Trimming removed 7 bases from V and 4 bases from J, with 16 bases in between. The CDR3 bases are TGTGCCAGCACCCCACCGAGGGAGAGCTATGGCTACACCTTC. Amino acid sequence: CASTPPRESYGYTF. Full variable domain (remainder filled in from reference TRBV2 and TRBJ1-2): EPEVTQTPSHQVTQMGQEVILRCVPISNHLYFYWYRQILGQKVEFLVSFYNNEISEKSEIFDDQFSVERPDGSNFTLKIRSTKLEDSAMYFCASTPPRESYGYTFGSGTRLTVV.